The 13 T cell receptor beta chains below all came from one sample that was sequenced in a study of blood T cell repertoires in COVID-19. The data were produced by immunoSEQ multiplex PCR, yet TCRdb's version contains in-frame clones alone and is incomplete. Of 250,000 to 350,000 clones in the sample, about four fifths were seen once. Sequenced: peripheral blood. The receptors originated from a woman in her 50s with acute or convalescent COVID-19.

The chain combines TRBV7-3 with TRBJ1-6; perhaps TRBD1 as D (6 bases). The CDR3 runs 15 residues. The V end lost 2 bases, the J end lost 7 bases, and 12 bases lay between the germline ends. CDR1 is SGHTA and CDR2 is FQGTGA in the germline V gene. CDR3 amino acids: CASSLQGRGNSPLHF. CDR3 DNA sequence: TGTGCCAGCAGCTTACAGGGCAGGGGAAATTCACCCCTCCACTTT.

The genes are TRBV28 and TRBJ1-1; D may be TRBD1 (5 bases). The length of the CDR3 is 11 residues. CDR1 is MDHEN, CDR2 SYDVKM, per germline. Deletions cut 6 bases from V and 11 bases from J, with 13 bases between. CDR3 DNA sequence: TGTGCCAGCAGCCTGCGGGGGGGTGCTTTCTTT. It specifies CASSLRGGAFF.

The J gene is TRBJ1-6, the V gene TRBV18; the match to TRBD1 covers 7 bases. Losses at the gene ends were 3 bases for V and 10 bases for J; bases not matched to a gene: 12. Germline CDR1 is KGHSH and CDR2 is LQKENI. The length of the CDR3 is 16 residues. CDR3 nucleotides: TGTGCCAGCTCACCGGCATCTCTGCAGGGGGGATCACCCCTCCACTTT. Translation gives CASSPASLQGGSPLHF.

V gene TRBV19 combines with J gene TRBJ2-1; the match to TRBD2 covers 13 bases. The CDR3 covers 16 residues. V was pared by 4 bases and J by 9 bases, with 9 bases of the junction left unmatched. Germline V gene data show CDR1 as LNHDA and CDR2 as SQIVND (reference sequence). CDR3 in DNA: TGTGCCAGTAGTACAGGGACTAGCGGGACAGGGGGTGAGCAGTTCTTC. Its protein product is CASSTGTSGTGGEQFF. Drawing the rest from reference TRBV19 and TRBJ2-1, the complete variable domain is DGGITQSPKYLFRKEGQNVTLSCEQNLNHDAMYWYRQDPGQGLRLIYYSQIVNDFQKGDIAEGYSVSREKKESFPLTVTSAQKNPTAFYLCASSTGTSGTGGEQFFGPGTRLTVL.

The chain links TRBV10-3 to TRBJ1-1; 8 positions match TRBD1. The CDR3 spans 18 residues. V was clipped by 5 bases and J by 5 bases; unmatched bases: 19. CDR1 is ENHRY and CDR2 is SYGVKD in the germline V gene. CDR3 DNA: TGTGCCATCAGTTCTTTCACCTTGGACAGGGAGAGGGGGACTGAAGCTTTCTTT. It codes for CAISSFTLDRERGTEAFF.

The V call is TRBV9, the J call TRBJ2-7, with TRBD2 matching over 14 bases. The CDR3 is 20 amino acids. The germline V gene has CDR1 SGDLS and CDR2 YYNGEE. Trimming cost V 3 bases and J 3 bases; bases outside gene matches: 17. For the CDR3, the DNA is TGTGCCAGCAGCGCCAATCGCGGGACTAGCGGGAGTTCAGTTGACTACGAGCAGTACTTC. It yields the protein CASSANRGTSGSSVDYEQYF.

This chain uses TRBV6-5 with TRBJ2-3; 9 bases align to TRBD1. The V gene end was trimmed by 6 bases and the J gene end by 2 bases; junction bases not matched to a gene: 6. CDR1 MNHEY and CDR2 SVGAGI come from the germline V gene. The CDR3 is 15 amino acids. The CDR3 DNA is TGTGCCAGCAGGGGACAGGGTTTCGACACAGATACGCAGTATTTT. Translation: CASRGQGFDTDTQYF.

This chain joins TRBV30 and TRBJ2-5, with TRBD1 matching over 8 bases. The CDR3 runs to 13 residues. Germline loops: CDR1 GTSNPN, CDR2 SVGIG (reference sequence). J lost 0 bases, V lost 4 bases, and 1 base had no gene match. CDR3 DNA: TGTGCCTGGACAGGGGGCCACCAAGAGACCCAGTACTTC. It codes for CAWTGGHQETQYF.

J is TRBJ2-1 and V is TRBV7-3; the D gene is possibly TRBD2 (6 bases). Trimming cost V 3 bases and J 9 bases, with 15 bases left between them. The CDR3 loop spans 14 amino acids. Per the germline V gene, CDR1 is SGHTA and CDR2 is FQGTGA. Here the CDR3 DNA reads TGTGCCAGCAGCTTGGGGGGAGGACAAAGTGAGCAGTTCTTC. It encodes CASSLGGGQSEQFF.

The chain combines TRBV4-2 with TRBJ2-3; possibly TRBD2 for D (5 bases). V shed 4 bases and J shed 4 bases, with 12 bases lying between them. This CDR3 comprises 14 residues. CDR1 and CDR2 from the germline V gene are LGHNA and YNFKEQ. Here the CDR3 DNA reads TGTGCCAGCAGCCCGCCCCAGGAGGCAGATACGCAGTATTTT. Protein product: CASSPPQEADTQYF.

The rearrangement links TRBV3-1 (or the pseudogene TRBV3-2) to TRBJ2-1; 10 nucleotides match TRBD2. With V trimmed by 4 bases and J by 8 bases, 11 bases remained unmatched. Germline lookup yields CDR1 LGHDT and CDR2 YNNKEL (reference sequence). This CDR3 region has 16 residues. DNA for the CDR3: TGTGCCAGCAGCCTCTCTAGCGGGAGATCTTCTGATGAGCAGTTCTTC. Its protein is CASSLSSGRSSDEQFF.

V and J are TRBV6-5 and TRBJ2-1, with 7 nucleotides matching TRBD1. The germline V gene encodes CDR1 MNHEY and CDR2 SVGAGI. The CDR3 totals 13 residues. V shed 6 bases, J shed 8 bases, and the junction held 7 bases outside the gene matches. The chain's CDR3 is CASSRRQGDEQFF. As DNA, the CDR3 is TGTGCCAGCAGCCGCCGACAGGGCGATGAGCAGTTCTTC.

This chain connects TRBV14 to TRBJ2-7; no firm D call. Germline CDR1 SGHDN, CDR2 FVKESK. V dropped 3 bases and J dropped 4 bases, with 10 bases sitting between them. The CDR3 runs 13 residues. The DNA of the CDR3 is TGTGCCAGCAGCCAGAAACAGATTTACGAGCAGTACTTC. Encoded protein: CASSQKQIYEQYF.